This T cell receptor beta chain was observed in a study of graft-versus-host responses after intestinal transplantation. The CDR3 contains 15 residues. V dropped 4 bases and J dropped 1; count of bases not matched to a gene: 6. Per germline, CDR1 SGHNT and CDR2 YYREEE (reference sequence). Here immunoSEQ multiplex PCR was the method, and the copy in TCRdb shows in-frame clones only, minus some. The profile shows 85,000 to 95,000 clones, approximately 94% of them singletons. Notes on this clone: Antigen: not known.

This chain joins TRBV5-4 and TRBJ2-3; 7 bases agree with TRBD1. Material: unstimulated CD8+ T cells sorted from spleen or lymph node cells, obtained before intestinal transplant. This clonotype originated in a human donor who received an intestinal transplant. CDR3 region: CASSETGMGTDTQYF. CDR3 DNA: TGTGCCAGCAGCGAGACAGGGATGGGCACAGATACGCAGTATTTT.